These 27 T cell receptor beta chains share one sample of origin, sequenced in a study of cytomegalovirus exposure and HLA in healthy donors. PCR used 60 Vbeta primers and 13 Jbeta primers. Profiling relied on immunoSEQ multiplex PCR, and the TCRdb table lists in-frame clones only, not all of them. The table lists about 89,000 clones, over 55% of them singletons. Specimen: PBMCs. The receptor set was obtained from a young woman in good health and CMV-seronegative.

V and J are TRBV6-5 and TRBJ2-7; 7 bases line up with TRBD1. The germline CDR1 and CDR2 sequences are MNHEY and SVGAGI. The V and J ends lost 0 bases and 6 bases, in that order; junction bases with no gene match: 8. CDR3 length: 15 residues. The CDR3 DNA is TGTGCCAGCAGTTACTCTGGGACAGCGCCTAGCGAGCAGTACTTC. It translates to CASSYSGTAPSEQYF.

The chain links TRBV6-6 to TRBJ2-3; D call uncertain. The ends were cut back, 6 bases at V and 1 base at J, with 8 bases in the middle. The CDR3 runs to 13 residues. CDR1 and CDR2 (germline): MNHNY, SVGAGI (reference sequence). The CDR3: CASSSQGTDTQYF. CDR3 nucleotides: TGTGCCAGCAGCTCCCAGGGCACAGATACGCAGTATTTT.

The chain combines TRBV6-1 with TRBJ2-2; 7 nucleotides align to TRBD1. V lost 6 bases to trimming and J lost 4 bases; unmatched junction nucleotides: 8. CDR1 and CDR2 from the germline V gene are MNHNS and SASEGT. This CDR3 has 15 residues. The CDR3: CASRKGQESTGELFF. In nucleotides, the CDR3 is TGTGCCAGCAGGAAAGGACAGGAAAGCACCGGGGAGCTGTTTTTT.

The CDR3, as DNA: TGTGCCAGCAGCTCTTACTCTGGAAACACCATATATTTT. This sequence encodes CASSSYSGNTIYF. V usage is TRBV7-2 and J usage is TRBJ1-3; no clear D gene. Trimming left V 4 bases short and J 0 bases short, with 4 bases between. Germline V gene lookup returns CDR1 SGHTA and CDR2 FQGNSA. The CDR3 contains 13 residues. Filled out from reference TRBV7-2 and TRBJ1-3, the complete variable domain reads GAGVSQSPSNKVTEKGKDVELRCDPISGHTALYWYRQSLGQGLEFLIYFQGNSAPDKSGLPSDRFSAERTGGSVSTLTIQRTQQEDSAVYLCASSSYSGNTIYFGEGSWLTVV.

This chain links TRBV7-9 with TRBJ2-7, with D tentatively TRBD1 (6 bases). CDR3 length: 18 amino acids. Germline V gene lookup returns CDR1 SEHNR and CDR2 FQNEAQ (reference sequence). Trimming stripped 3 bases from V and 3 bases from J, with 24 bases between. The CDR3 coding sequence is TGTGCCAGCAGCTTTGGGGGCGCAGGTATATCCCCCCACTACGAGCAGTACTTC. Protein product: CASSFGGAGISPHYEQYF.

The J gene is TRBJ2-7, the V gene TRBV28; 12 bases agree with TRBD2. The germline CDR1 and CDR2 sequences are MDHEN and SYDVKM. After removal of 6 bases from V and 3 bases from J, the junction contained 6 bases not matched to a gene. This CDR3 contains 15 residues. The CDR3 loop is CASSRGLAGLYEQYF. The CDR3 DNA follows: TGTGCCAGCAGCCGGGGACTAGCGGGCCTCTACGAGCAGTACTTC.

The V call is TRBV9, the J call TRBJ1-2; a weak D match, TRBD1 (6 bases). The CDR3 has 12 residues. V dropped 6 bases and J dropped 4 bases, with 10 bases sitting between them. In germline, CDR1 is SGDLS, CDR2 YYNGEE. The CDR3 nucleotides read TGTGCCAGCAAAGAGACAGGCTATGGCTACACCTTC. It codes for CASKETGYGYTF.

Note on this clone: Other nucleotide sequences in the sample specify the same CDR3. The chain is built from TRBV28 and TRBJ2-7; D may be TRBD2 (5 bases). There are 13 residues in the CDR3. Germline values: CDR1 MDHEN, CDR2 SYDVKM. The V and J ends lost 2 bases and 2 bases respectively, with 7 bases between them. DNA of the CDR3: TGTGCCAGCAGTTTAAGGGAGACCTACGAGCAGTACTTC. This translates into CASSLRETYEQYF.

The rearrangement uses TRBV2 and TRBJ1-4; no clear D. This CDR3 has 11 amino acids. V lost 6 bases to trimming and J lost 4 bases, with 3 bases between them. CDR1 is SNHLY and CDR2 is FYNNEI in the germline V gene. The CDR3 loop is CASSINEKLFF. The CDR3 nucleotides are TGTGCCAGCAGCATTAATGAAAAACTGTTTTTT.

This clone was counted a few times. V is TRBV4-3 and J is TRBJ2-1, with a tentative D call TRBD1 (5 bases). The CDR3 totals 15 residues. V lost 0 bases to trimming and J lost 0 bases, with 6 bases between them. CDR1 LGHNA and CDR2 YSLEER come from the germline V gene. CDR3 sequence (DNA): TGCGCCAGCAGCCAAGAAGACAGCTCCTACAATGAGCAGTTCTTC. It codes for CASSQEDSSYNEQFF.

The chain employs TRBV6-6 and TRBJ1-1, with TRBD1 matching over 8 bases. This CDR3 is 15 amino acids long. V was clipped by 6 bases and J by 3 bases; unmatched bases: 9. CDR1 MNHNY and CDR2 SVGAGI come from the germline V gene (reference sequence). CDR3 in amino acids: CASRAAGGSHTEAFF. The CDR3 coding sequence is TGTGCCAGCAGGGCGGCAGGGGGCTCCCACACTGAAGCTTTCTTT.

This chain connects TRBV19 to TRBJ2-7, with 10 nucleotides matching TRBD1. The V and J ends lost 9 bases and 3 bases, in that order; junction bases with no gene match: 5. Germline V lookup: CDR1 LNHDA, CDR2 SQIVND (reference sequence). This CDR3 region has 13 residues. The CDR3 spells CASRQGANYEQYF. The CDR3 nucleotides are TGTGCCAGCCGACAGGGGGCCAACTACGAGCAGTACTTC.

The rearrangement links TRBV7-6 to TRBJ1-3, with TRBD1 matching 7 bases. The CDR3 is 17 amino acids. Germline V gene lookup returns CDR1 SGHVS and CDR2 FNYEAQ. J gave up 4 bases and V 5 bases, and 14 bases lay outside the gene matches. The CDR3 protein is CASSPRQGQYLGNTIYF. CDR3 nucleotides: TGTGCCAGCAGCCCGCGACAGGGCCAATACCTCGGAAACACCATATATTTT.

V gene TRBV29-1 combines with J gene TRBJ1-2; no definite D call. Trimming cost V 4 bases and J 3 bases, with 9 bases left between them. Germline CDR1 reads SQVTM; CDR2 reads ANQGSEA. CDR3 length equals 12 residues. The chain's CDR3 is CSVGREDYGYTF. The CDR3 DNA sequence: TGCAGCGTTGGAAGGGAGGACTATGGCTACACCTTC.

A few counts support this clone. The gene calls are TRBV6-5 and TRBJ1-5, with D hard to call. Trimming stripped 0 bases from V and 0 bases from J, with 3 bases between. The germline V gene encodes CDR1 MNHEY and CDR2 SVGAGI. The CDR3 has 14 residues. CDR3 sequence (DNA): TGTGCCAGCAGTTACTCGAGTAGCAATCAGCCCCAGCATTTT. Residues: CASSYSSSNQPQHF.

The V and J genes are TRBV27 and TRBJ2-7; D possibly corresponds to TRBD2 (6 bases). V was pared by 2 bases and J by 7 bases, with 18 bases between. The germline V gene has CDR1 MNHEY and CDR2 SMNVEV (reference sequence). This CDR3 contains 15 residues. CDR3 DNA: TGTGCCAGCAGTTTACTGGGGACTGGCCTTTCGGAGCAGTACTTC. Its translation: CASSLLGTGLSEQYF.

The chain combines TRBV5-1 with TRBJ2-1, with 7 bases matching TRBD1. After removal of 0 bases from V and 9 bases from J, the junction contained 9 bases not matched to a gene. The germline V gene encodes CDR1 SGHRS and CDR2 YFSETQ. This CDR3 comprises 15 residues. The DNA of the CDR3 is TGCGCCAGCAGCTTGGCCGGGACAGCTATTGGTGAGCAGTTCTTC. Its translation is CASSLAGTAIGEQFF.

The chain is built from TRBV28 and TRBJ1-3; 7 bases are shared with TRBD1. Germline trimming cut 4 bases from V and 0 bases from J; bases unmatched to any gene: 9. CDR1 and CDR2 from the germline V gene are MDHEN and SYDVKM. The CDR3 runs to 17 residues. The CDR3 region is CASSSTGQSLSGNTIYF. CDR3 sequence (DNA): TGTGCCAGCAGTTCCACGGGACAGTCGCTCTCTGGAAACACCATATATTTT. The full variable domain, rest sourced from reference TRBV28 and TRBJ1-3, is DVKVTQSSRYLVKRTGEKVFLECVQDMDHENMFWYRQDPGLGLRLIYFSYDVKMKEKGDIPEGYSVSREKKERFSLILESASTNQTSMYLCASSSTGQSLSGNTIYFGEGSWLTVV.

The chain employs TRBV5-6 and TRBJ2-3; 7 positions match TRBD2. Germline V CDR1 and CDR2: SGHDT, YYEEEE. The CDR3 spans 15 residues. V lost 4 bases to trimming and J lost 2 bases; unmatched junction nucleotides: 7. This CDR3 is CASSAVGTTTDTQYF. In nucleotides, the CDR3 is TGTGCCAGCAGCGCAGTGGGGACTACCACAGATACGCAGTATTTT.

The rearrangement links TRBV7-2 to TRBJ2-1, with D maybe TRBD2 (5 bases). CDR1 is SGHTA and CDR2 is FQGNSA in the germline V gene. Trimming shortened V by 6 bases and J by 0 bases, and 12 bases separated the two germline ends. This CDR3 is built from 15 residues. CDR3 loop: CASSGSGSSYNEQFF. In DNA form, the CDR3 reads TGTGCCAGCAGTGGGAGCGGTAGCTCCTACAATGAGCAGTTCTTC.

In its sample, this clone was seen a few times. This rearrangement joins TRBV2 to TRBJ2-2; D perhaps matches TRBD1 (6 bases). CDR3 length: 13 amino acids. CDR1 is SNHLY and CDR2 is FYNNEI in the germline V gene. V shed 4 bases and J shed 7 bases, with 10 bases lying between them. The CDR3 bases are TGTGCCAGCAGTGTGCAGGGGCACGGGGAGCTGTTTTTT. It yields the protein CASSVQGHGELFF.

CDR3 DNA: TGCGCCAGCAGCTTTCGGGGGGCCCAGGGCCAAGAGACCCAGTACTTC. Protein product: CASSFRGAQGQETQYF. J is TRBJ2-5 and V is TRBV5-1; D is perhaps TRBD2 (7 bases). The CDR3 loop spans 16 amino acids. The V and J ends lost 2 bases and 1 base respectively, with 15 bases between them. Germline CDR1 SGHRS, CDR2 YFSETQ.

The chain combines TRBV5-1 with TRBJ2-5, with D tentatively TRBD2 (5 bases). This CDR3 is built from 15 residues. Trimming removed 0 bases at V and 5 bases at J, with 14 bases between. The V gene's germline CDR1 is SGHRS and CDR2 YFSETQ. The CDR3 protein is CASSLAGLARETQYF. The CDR3 DNA reads as TGCGCCAGCAGCTTGGCCGGGCTAGCTCGCGAGACCCAGTACTTC.

The chain combines TRBV14 with TRBJ1-2; D not resolved. The CDR3 consists of 13 residues. Germline CDR1 SGHDN, CDR2 FVKESK. Deletions cut 2 bases from V and 6 bases from J, with 10 bases between. CDR3 DNA: TGTGCCAGCAGCCAAAGTCGGAGAAATGGCTACACCTTC. Translation gives CASSQSRRNGYTF.

The rearrangement uses TRBV10-2 and TRBJ1-4, with D possibly TRBD1 on 5 matching bases. Germline V gene data show CDR1 as WSHSY and CDR2 as SAAADI. The CDR3 loop spans 14 amino acids. Deletions cut 4 bases from V and 6 bases from J, with 12 bases between. CDR3 region: CASSVLGGDEKLFF. The CDR3, as DNA: TGCGCCAGCAGTGTTTTGGGGGGAGATGAAAAACTGTTTTTT.

This clone came up a few times. The chain employs TRBV23-1 and TRBJ1-2; TRBD1 matches at 10 bases. TRBV23-1 is an ORF; its function is uncertain. V trimming: 1 base; J trimming: 4 bases; junction bases outside the gene matches: 9. The CDR3 has 17 residues. For the CDR3, the DNA is TGCGCCAGCAGTCAATTCCGTCGGACAGGGGGGAGCTATGGCTACACCTTC. Protein sequence: CASSQFRRTGGSYGYTF.

J is TRBJ2-2 and V is TRBV5-1; TRBD1 is a possible D gene (5 bases). Germline-derived CDR1 and CDR2 are SGHRS and YFSETQ. CDR3 length: 15 residues. V was clipped by 0 bases and J by 6 bases, with 12 bases between them. CDR3 DNA: TGCGCCAGCAGCTTGGGAGCAGGGATGGCCGGGGAGCTGTTTTTT. Encoded protein: CASSLGAGMAGELFF.